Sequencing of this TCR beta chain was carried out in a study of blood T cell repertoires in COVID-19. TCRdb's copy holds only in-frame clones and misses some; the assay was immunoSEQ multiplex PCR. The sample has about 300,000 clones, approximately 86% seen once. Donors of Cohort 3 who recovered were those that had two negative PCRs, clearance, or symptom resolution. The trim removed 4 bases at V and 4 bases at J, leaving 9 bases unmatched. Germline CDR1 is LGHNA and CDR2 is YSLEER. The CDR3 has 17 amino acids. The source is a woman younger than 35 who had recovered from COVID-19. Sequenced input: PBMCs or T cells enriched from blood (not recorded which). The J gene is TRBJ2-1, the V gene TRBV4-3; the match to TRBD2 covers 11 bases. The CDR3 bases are TGCGCCAGCAGCCCCGATCTAGCGGGGGGAGGATACAATGAGCAGTTCTTC. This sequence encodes CASSPDLAGGGYNEQFF.